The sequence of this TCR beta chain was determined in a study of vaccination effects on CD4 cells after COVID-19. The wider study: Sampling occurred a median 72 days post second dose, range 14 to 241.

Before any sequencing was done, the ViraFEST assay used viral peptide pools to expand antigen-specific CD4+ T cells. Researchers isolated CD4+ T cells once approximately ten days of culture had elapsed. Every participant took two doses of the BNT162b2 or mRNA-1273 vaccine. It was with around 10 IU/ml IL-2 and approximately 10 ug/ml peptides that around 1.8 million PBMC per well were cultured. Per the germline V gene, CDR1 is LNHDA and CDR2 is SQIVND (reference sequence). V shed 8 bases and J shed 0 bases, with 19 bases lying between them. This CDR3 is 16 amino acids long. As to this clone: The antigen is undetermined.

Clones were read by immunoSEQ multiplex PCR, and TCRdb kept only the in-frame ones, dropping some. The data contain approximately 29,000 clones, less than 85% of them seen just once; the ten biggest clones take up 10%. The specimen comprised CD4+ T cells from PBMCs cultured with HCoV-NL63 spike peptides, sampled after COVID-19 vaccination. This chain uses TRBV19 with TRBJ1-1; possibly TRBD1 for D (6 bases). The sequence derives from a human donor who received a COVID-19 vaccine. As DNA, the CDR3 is TGTGCCAGTTCCGGCGTGGGGGGGCCGGTGAACACTGAAGCTTTCTTT. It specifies CASSGVGGPVNTEAFF.